The clone carrying this TCR beta chain was detected ten times or more. Regions amplified from RNA transcripts were the TCR beta CDR3 regions. TCR CDR3 regions were first amplified by RT-PCR with HTBI primers. TCRdb fed the multiplex PCR reads into MiXCR, producing one record per CDR3 protein. The sample yields around 500,000 distinct CDR3 sequences, over 13% seen once. This entry comes from a study of T cells in Graves' hyperthyroidism and ophthalmopathy. CDR1 and CDR2 from the germline V gene are MNHNS and SASEGT. CDR3 length: 15 amino acids. Trimming shortened V by 3 bases and J by 2 bases, and 13 bases separated the two germline ends.

The chain links TRBV6-1 to TRBJ2-5; D is ambiguous. The sequenced sample was blood. The clonotype comes from a woman aged 18-29 years with Graves' hyperthyroidism. In DNA form, the CDR3 reads TGTGCCAGCAGTGACCCGACCACCACACAAGAGACCCAGTACTTC. It specifies CASSDPTTTQETQYF.